This entry lists 30 T cell receptor beta chains sequenced from one sample in a study of preoperative IRX-2 immunotherapy in early breast cancer. The treatment denotes: preoperative locoregional IRX-2 cytokine immunotherapy. Measured with immunoSEQ multiplex PCR; TCRdb has only the in-frame clones, and not every one. The sample contains about 62,000 clones, less than 95% of which appear only once. This sample was obtained from a patient treated with IRX-2 immunotherapy. These TCRs come from a human donor with breast cancer.

The gene calls are TRBV11-3 and TRBJ2-1; D is perhaps TRBD2 (6 bases). The CDR3 extends over 13 amino acids. Germline CDR1 reads SGHNT; CDR2 reads YENEEA. V dropped 3 bases and J dropped 7 bases, with 10 bases sitting between them. The CDR3 DNA is TGTGCCAGCAGCTTGGCGGGGCCGAATGAGCAGTTCTTC. Translation: CASSLAGPNEQFF.

V and J are TRBV5-1 and TRBJ1-2, with 7 bases aligning to TRBD1. J was trimmed by 4 bases and V by 7 bases; bases with no gene match: 7. From germline, CDR1 is SGHRS and CDR2 YFSETQ. CDR3 length: 13 amino acids. The CDR3 DNA reads TGCGCCAGCGCCGACGGGACAGCCTATGGCTACACCTTC. Amino acids: CASADGTAYGYTF.

The chain's CDR3 is CASSPSPPYGYTF. In DNA, the CDR3 is TGTGCCAGCAGCCCATCCCCCCCCTATGGCTACACCTTC. J is TRBJ1-2 and V is TRBV7-8; D is ambiguous. Per germline, CDR1 SGHVS and CDR2 FQNEAQ. Trimming shortened V by 5 bases and J by 4 bases, and 11 bases separated the two germline ends. The CDR3 has 13 amino acids.

The chain recombines TRBV27 with TRBJ1-5; 8 bases line up with TRBD1. This CDR3 region has 15 residues. Per the germline V gene, CDR1 is MNHEY and CDR2 is SMNVEV (reference sequence). The J segment lost 7 bases and the V segment lost 4 bases, leaving 9 bases of the junction unmatched. As DNA, the CDR3 is TGTGCCAGCAGTTCCCGGACAGGGTTGGGGCAGCCCCAGCATTTT. Its protein product is CASSSRTGLGQPQHF.

The chain has TRBV27 and TRBJ2-7; perhaps TRBD1 as D (6 bases). This CDR3 has 13 residues. The V end lost 5 bases, the J end lost 6 bases, and 14 bases lay between the germline ends. The V gene's germline CDR1 is MNHEY and CDR2 SMNVEV (reference sequence). The DNA of the CDR3 is TGTGCCAGCAGTATACAGGGATGGGGCGAGCAGTACTTC. This gives the protein CASSIQGWGEQYF.

The chain links TRBV7-8 to TRBJ1-5; D not resolved. The CDR3 sequence is 12 residues long. Per germline, CDR1 SGHVS and CDR2 FQNEAQ. V was clipped by 2 bases and J by 7 bases, with 6 bases between them. The CDR3 DNA reads as TGTGCCAGCAGCTTAACTCGACAGCCCCAGCATTTT. It codes for CASSLTRQPQHF.

The rearrangement joins TRBV18 to TRBJ2-1; 7 positions agree with TRBD2. The length of the CDR3 is 15 residues. The V and J ends lost 4 bases and 3 bases, in that order; junction bases with no gene match: 6. Germline V gene sequence: CDR1 KGHSH, CDR2 LQKENI. The DNA of the CDR3 is TGTGCCAGCTCACGGACTAGTATGGACTACAATGAGCAGTTCTTC. It codes for CASSRTSMDYNEQFF.

This chain connects TRBV19 to TRBJ2-7; perhaps TRBD2 as D (6 bases). With 1 base removed from V and 0 bases from J, the gap between germline ends came to 10 bases. CDR3 length equals 15 residues. From germline, CDR1 is LNHDA and CDR2 SQIVND (reference sequence). The CDR3 DNA reads TGTGCCAGTAGTATAGGAGGAGGGGCCTCCTACGAGCAGTACTTC. Protein product: CASSIGGGASYEQYF.

The sample holds one count of this clone. This sequence joins TRBV18 and TRBJ2-3; TRBD1 matches 7 bases. Trimming removed 2 bases from V and 5 bases from J; junction bases left unmatched: 7. The germline V gene has CDR1 KGHSH and CDR2 LQKENI. The CDR3 is 15 amino acids. The CDR3 sequence is CASSPRTGVGDTQYF. CDR3 DNA sequence: TGTGCCAGCTCACCAAGAACAGGGGTAGGAGATACGCAGTATTTT.

The gene calls are TRBV2 and TRBJ1-1; tentatively, D is TRBD1 (5 bases). Germline CDR1 SNHLY, CDR2 FYNNEI. The CDR3 length is 12 residues. Trimming took 4 bases from V and 5 from J, leaving 8 bases between them. The CDR3 region has the DNA TGTGCCAGCAGTGGGGGGTATACTGAAGCTTTCTTT. Translating gives CASSGGYTEAFF. Based on the CDR3 plus reference TRBV2 and TRBJ1-1, the full variable domain is EPEVTQTPSHQVTQMGQEVILRCVPISNHLYFYWYRQILGQKVEFLVSFYNNEISEKSEIFDDQFSVERPDGSNFTLKIRSTKLEDSAMYFCASSGGYTEAFFGQGTRLTVV.

This rearrangement joins TRBV21-1 to TRBJ2-5; TRBD2 reflects the table's D call only, with no check against the DNA. TRBV21-1 represents a pseudogene. The CDR3 loop spans 12 amino acids. The CDR3 DNA reads TGTGCCAGCAGGGGGAGGGATCCAGACCAGTACTTC. As protein: CASRGRDPDQYF.

The chain recombines TRBV10-3 with TRBJ2-3; D uncertain. V was shortened by 3 bases and J by 4 bases, with 8 bases between the two germline ends. Germline V lookup: CDR1 ENHRY, CDR2 SYGVKD. The CDR3 spans 13 residues. DNA of the CDR3: TGTGCCATCAGTGATCCTAGGGCAGATACGCAGTATTTT. Protein: CAISDPRADTQYF.

The chain recombines TRBV30 with TRBJ2-1; possibly TRBD2 for D (7 bases). Germline CDR1 is GTSNPN and CDR2 is SVGIG (reference sequence). This CDR3 has 14 amino acids. CDR3 protein: CAFSSGGSFNEQFF. The CDR3 DNA sequence: TGTGCTTTTAGTTCGGGGGGCAGCTTCAATGAGCAGTTCTTC.

V gene TRBV29-1 combines with J gene TRBJ2-1, with 8 bases identical to TRBD2. With V trimmed by 2 bases and J by 4 bases, 4 bases remained unmatched. Germline-derived CDR1 and CDR2 are SQVTM and ANQGSEA. This CDR3 is built from 14 residues. In DNA form, the CDR3 reads TGCAGCGTTGAATTTAGCGGGATATACAATGAGCAGTTCTTC. Its translation: CSVEFSGIYNEQFF.

The chain links TRBV5-4 to TRBJ2-3; 12 nucleotides agree with TRBD2. This CDR3 is 15 amino acids long. V was clipped by 3 bases and J by 3 bases; unmatched bases: 2. Germline V gives CDR1 SGHNT, CDR2 YYREEE (reference sequence). The CDR3 sequence: CASSWTSGMTDTQYF. In DNA, the CDR3 is TGTGCCAGCAGCTGGACTAGCGGGATGACAGATACGCAGTATTTT.

CDR3 DNA: TGTGCCAGCAGTCTTCTAGCGGGGGGGATTTACGAGCAGTACTTC. Protein product: CASSLLAGGIYEQYF. V and J are TRBV6-6 and TRBJ2-7; 12 bases match TRBD2. J was trimmed by 4 bases and V by 5 bases; bases with no gene match: 6. The CDR3 is 15 amino acids. Looked up from germline, CDR1 is MNHNY and CDR2 is SVGAGI (reference sequence).

This clone was counted once. The chain couples TRBV9 to TRBJ2-3; TRBD2 agrees at 13 bases. The germline gives CDR1 SGDLS, CDR2 YYNGEE. There are 16 residues in the CDR3. V was clipped by 4 bases and J by 3 bases; unmatched bases: 5. CDR3 DNA: TGTGCCAGCAGCACTACTAGCGGGAGGGCGACAGATACGCAGTATTTT. It specifies CASSTTSGRATDTQYF.

The chain joins TRBV5-6 to TRBJ2-3, with D uncertain. Looked up from germline, CDR1 is SGHDT and CDR2 is YYEEEE. V lost 2 bases and J 5 bases, leaving 3 bases between the germline ends. CDR3 size: 11 residues. The chain's CDR3 is CASSFGDTQYF. In nucleotides, the CDR3 is TGTGCCAGCAGCTTCGGAGATACGCAGTATTTT.

This sequence joins TRBV19 and TRBJ2-7, with TRBD1 as a possible D gene (6 bases). The ends were cut back, 3 bases at V and 3 bases at J, with 24 bases in the middle. This CDR3 is built from 18 residues. In germline, CDR1 is LNHDA, CDR2 SQIVND (reference sequence). The CDR3 DNA follows: TGTGCCAGTAGTATGCGTGTTCTAGGGACAAGGCGCCTCTACGAGCAGTACTTC. Amino acid sequence: CASSMRVLGTRRLYEQYF.

This chain uses TRBV18 with TRBJ1-5; D remains ambiguous. Germline CDR1 is KGHSH and CDR2 is LQKENI. V was trimmed by 5 bases and J by 2 bases, leaving 10 bases between them. The CDR3 is made up of 14 amino acids. The CDR3 protein is CASSEFVGNQPQHF. The CDR3 DNA follows: TGTGCCAGCTCAGAATTTGTCGGCAATCAGCCCCAGCATTTT.

The chain joins TRBV15 to TRBJ1-1; weak D call: TRBD1 (5 bases). The length of the CDR3 is 15 residues. Germline CDR1 and CDR2: LNHNV and YYDKDF (reference sequence). V gave up 3 bases and J gave up 8 bases, with 19 bases separating them. The DNA for the CDR3 is TGTGCCACCAGCAGGGGTTGGGGGGGTCGGGCCGAAGCTTTCTTT. It codes for CATSRGWGGRAEAFF.

The J gene is TRBJ2-2, the V gene TRBV9; 7 nucleotides align to TRBD2. The germline gives CDR1 SGDLS, CDR2 YYNGEE. Unmatched junction bases numbered 4, after V lost 1 base and J lost 1 base. CDR3 length: 16 amino acids. The CDR3 region has the DNA TGTGCCAGCAGCGTATTGGGGGGGTGGAACACCGGGGAGCTGTTTTTT. This translates into CASSVLGGWNTGELFF.

The V gene is TRBV15, the J gene TRBJ2-4; a possible D gene is TRBD2 (5 bases). V was cut by 0 bases and J by 8 bases, with 8 bases left in between. Germline CDR1 and CDR2: LNHNV and YYDKDF (reference sequence). The CDR3 is made up of 13 amino acids. CDR3 region: CATSRDPEDIQYF. The CDR3 nucleotides are TGTGCCACCAGCAGAGATCCGGAGGACATTCAGTACTTC.

The genes are TRBV5-1 and TRBJ1-1, with TRBD1 matching 8 bases. The CDR3 runs 15 residues. With V trimmed by 0 bases and J by 7 bases, 8 bases remained unmatched. Germline V CDR1 and CDR2: SGHRS, YFSETQ. The CDR3 sequence is CASSLGSQGAFEAFF. The CDR3 DNA is TGCGCCAGCAGCTTGGGGAGTCAGGGGGCCTTTGAAGCTTTCTTT.

The V and J genes are TRBV5-1 and TRBJ2-1; 7 nucleotides line up with TRBD2. This CDR3 comprises 16 residues. The junction had 9 bases not matched to a gene; V was cut back by 0 bases and J by 6 bases. Germline lookup yields CDR1 SGHRS and CDR2 YFSETQ. CDR3 in amino acids: CASSLGLAERFNEQFF. The CDR3 DNA follows: TGCGCCAGCAGCTTGGGGCTAGCGGAGCGGTTCAATGAGCAGTTCTTC.

This sequence joins TRBV2 and TRBJ2-1; D may correspond to TRBD1 or TRBD2 (5 bases each). The CDR3 has 12 amino acids. Trimming left V 8 bases short and J 3 bases short, with 8 bases between. Germline assignment: CDR1 SNHLY and CDR2 FYNNEI. The CDR3 region is CASRDLYNEQFF. The DNA of the CDR3 is TGTGCCAGCCGGGACCTCTACAATGAGCAGTTCTTC.

J is TRBJ2-1 and V is TRBV19, with 10 bases fitting TRBD1. The trim removed 4 bases at V and 3 bases at J, leaving 6 bases unmatched. Germline loops: CDR1 LNHDA, CDR2 SQIVND (reference sequence). The CDR3 spans 16 residues. CDR3 nucleotide sequence: TGTGCCAGTAGTAAGGGGACAGGGGCCCTCTACAATGAGCAGTTCTTC. It yields the protein CASSKGTGALYNEQFF. Variable domain in full (rest from reference TRBV19 and TRBJ2-1): DGGITQSPKYLFRKEGQNVTLSCEQNLNHDAMYWYRQDPGQGLRLIYYSQIVNDFQKGDIAEGYSVSREKKESFPLTVTSAQKNPTAFYLCASSKGTGALYNEQFFGPGTRLTVL.

DNA for the CDR3: TGTGCCAGCAGCCAAGATCCCCGACTAGCGGGAGGGCCTGAGGAGACCCAGTACTTC. This translates into CASSQDPRLAGGPEETQYF. The chain couples TRBV14 to TRBJ2-5; TRBD2 matches 14 bases. Germline V gene data show CDR1 as SGHDN and CDR2 as FVKESK. V lost 0 bases to trimming and J lost 5 bases; unmatched junction nucleotides: 11. This CDR3 contains 19 residues.

This clone was detected only once. The chain combines TRBV7-6 with TRBJ2-3; 7 bases line up with TRBD2. With 2 bases clipped from V and 3 bases from J, the junction kept 11 bases outside the gene matches. This CDR3 is 17 amino acids long. CDR1 is SGHVS and CDR2 is FNYEAQ in the germline V gene. The CDR3 DNA follows: TGTGCCAGCAGCTTACGAGGTGGCGGGGGAGGGACAGATACGCAGTATTTT. Protein: CASSLRGGGGGTDTQYF. Supplemented by reference TRBV7-6 and TRBJ2-3, the full variable domain reads GAGVSQSPRYKVTKRGQDVALRCDPISGHVSLYWYRQALGQGPEFLTYFNYEAQQDKSGLPNDRFSAERPEGSISTLTIQRTEQRDSAMYRCASSLRGGGGGTDTQYFGPGTRLTVL.

This clone was detected only once. The genes are TRBV11-1 and TRBJ2-7; D is possibly TRBD2 (6 bases). The CDR3 consists of 14 residues. CDR1 and CDR2 from the germline V gene are SGHAT and FQDESV (reference sequence). Trimming stripped 2 bases from V and 4 bases from J, with 12 bases between. DNA for the CDR3: TGTGCCAGCAGCTTAAGACGGGAGAGTTACGAGCAGTACTTC. Translation: CASSLRRESYEQYF.